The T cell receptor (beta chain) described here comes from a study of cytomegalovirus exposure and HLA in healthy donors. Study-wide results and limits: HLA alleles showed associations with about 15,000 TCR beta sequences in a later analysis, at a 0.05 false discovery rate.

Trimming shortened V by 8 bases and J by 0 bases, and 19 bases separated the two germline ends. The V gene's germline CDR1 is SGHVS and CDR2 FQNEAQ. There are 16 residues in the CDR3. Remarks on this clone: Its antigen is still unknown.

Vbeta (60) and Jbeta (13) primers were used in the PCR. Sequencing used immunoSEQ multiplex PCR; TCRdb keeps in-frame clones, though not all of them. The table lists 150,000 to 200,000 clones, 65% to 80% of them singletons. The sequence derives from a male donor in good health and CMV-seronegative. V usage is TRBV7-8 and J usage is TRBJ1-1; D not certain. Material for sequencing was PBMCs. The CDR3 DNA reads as TGTGCCAGCCAGGATACTTTTGACCCTGTGAACACTGAAGCTTTCTTT. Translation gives CASQDTFDPVNTEAFF.